Presented here are 15 T cell receptor beta chains from one specimen sequenced in a study of blood T cell repertoires in COVID-19. Method: immunoSEQ multiplex PCR; TCRdb's copy keeps in-frame clones and lacks some. Seen here are about 140,000 clones, around 84% observed once, and the top ten hold 4.8%. Sequencing was performed on peripheral blood. These receptors originate from a human donor in a cohort sampled during active COVID-19.

This chain links TRBV24-1 with TRBJ1-2; possibly TRBD1 for D (5 bases). The V gene lost 3 bases and the J gene lost 4 bases, with 8 bases spanning the gap. The CDR3 has 13 residues. Germline loops: CDR1 KGHDR, CDR2 SFDVKD. CDR3 region: CATSDPGRYGYTF. CDR3 bases: TGTGCCACCAGTGATCCAGGGCGCTATGGCTACACCTTC.

This clone was seen a handful of times. The V and J genes are TRBV2 and TRBJ2-7, with D maybe TRBD2 (5 bases). This CDR3 contains 13 residues. The V and J ends lost 4 bases and 0 bases respectively, with 7 bases between them. Germline V gives CDR1 SNHLY, CDR2 FYNNEI. The CDR3 nucleotides read TGTGCCAGCAGTGGTCTAGCCTCCTACGAGCAGTACGTC. It codes for CASSGLASYEQYV.

This rearrangement joins TRBV28 to TRBJ1-2; D not resolved. The V end lost 5 bases, the J end lost 8 bases, and 9 bases lay between the germline ends. This CDR3 spans 11 amino acids. CDR1 and CDR2 from the germline V gene are MDHEN and SYDVKM. The CDR3 DNA reads TGTGCCAGCAGTACAGTTGCGGGCTACACCTTC. Amino acid sequence: CASSTVAGYTF.

With respect to this clone: An end of the junction differs from the germline gene, which may be a read error. The J gene is TRBJ1-5, the V gene TRBV7-7, with D possibly matching TRBD1 (6 bases). The CDR3 is made up of 13 amino acids. CDR1 and CDR2 (germline): SSHAT, FNYEAQ (reference sequence). The CDR3 region has the DNA TGTGCTAGCAGCATCGACAGGAATCAGCCCCAGCATTTT. Encoded protein: CASSIDRNQPQHF. The complete variable domain, with remaining parts taken from reference TRBV7-7 and TRBJ1-5, reads GAGVSQSPRYKVTKRGQDVTLRCDPISSHATLYWYQQALGQGPEFLTYFNYEAQPDKSGLPSDRFSAERPEGSISTLTIQRTEQRDSAMYRCASSIDRNQPQHFGDGTRLSIL.

The V and J genes are TRBV5-4 and TRBJ2-3, with 9 bases identical to TRBD2. The CDR3 is 15 residues long. CDR1 and CDR2 (germline): SGHNT, YYREEE (reference sequence). The ends lost 3 bases at V and 0 bases at J; junction bases unmatched: 2. CDR3 loop: CASSSGTSSTDTQYF. The DNA for the CDR3 is TGTGCCAGCAGCTCCGGGACTAGCAGCACAGATACGCAGTATTTT.

This chain joins TRBV7-9 and TRBJ2-5; 8 bases agree with TRBD2. CDR3 length equals 14 residues. Trimming removed 0 bases from V and 4 bases from J; junction bases left unmatched: 1. Germline lookup yields CDR1 SEHNR and CDR2 FQNEAQ (reference sequence). In nucleotides, the CDR3 is TGTGCCAGCAGCTTAGCGACTAGCGCAGAGACCCAGTACTTC. Protein product: CASSLATSAETQYF.

The V and J genes are TRBV14 and TRBJ1-1; no reliable D call. This CDR3 spans 14 amino acids. Germline V gene data show CDR1 as SGHDN and CDR2 as FVKESK. The V end was cut by 6 bases, the J end by 1 base, with 12 bases between. CDR3 sequence reads: CASSRAQQNTEAFF. The CDR3 nucleotides read TGTGCCAGCAGTCGAGCACAGCAGAACACTGAAGCTTTCTTT.

The V call is TRBV2, the J call TRBJ2-7; 7 positions agree with TRBD1. Germline CDR1 and CDR2: SNHLY and FYNNEI. Trimming took 4 bases from V and 2 from J; bases not matched to a gene: 2. The CDR3 spans 13 residues. The CDR3 DNA follows: TGTGCCAGCAGTGGACAGGGTCCCTACGAGCAGTACTTC. It encodes CASSGQGPYEQYF.

The V gene is TRBV3-1 (or the pseudogene TRBV3-2), the J gene TRBJ2-3; TRBD2 aligns across 7 bases. V trimming: 8 bases; J trimming: 2 bases; junction bases outside the gene matches: 16. The CDR3 sequence is 17 residues long. The germline CDR1 and CDR2 sequences are LGHDT and YNNKEL (reference sequence). The CDR3 sequence: CASRADVGDYSTDTQYF. DNA for the CDR3: TGTGCCAGCCGAGCAGACGTGGGGGACTACTCCACAGATACGCAGTATTTT.

The gene calls are TRBV11-2 and TRBJ1-5; possibly TRBD1 for D (6 bases). V was cut by 4 bases and J by 6 bases, with 10 bases left in between. Germline V gene data show CDR1 as SGHAT and CDR2 as FQNNGV. The length of the CDR3 is 13 residues. CDR3 DNA sequence: TGTGCCAGCAGCTCACAGGGCTCTCAGCCCCAGCATTTT. Protein sequence: CASSSQGSQPQHF.

This clone is medium-sized in the sample. The chain recombines TRBV5-8 with TRBJ1-4; 8 positions match TRBD1. CDR1 is SGHTS and CDR2 is YDEGEE in the germline V gene. This CDR3 region has 14 residues. The V gene end was trimmed by 2 bases and the J gene end by 6 bases; junction bases not matched to a gene: 3. The CDR3 sequence: CASSFRGRDEKLFF. CDR3 nucleotide sequence: TGTGCCAGCAGCTTCAGGGGGCGGGATGAAAAACTGTTTTTT.

CDR3 in amino acids: CASKRGQIVNQPQHF. CDR3 DNA: TGTGCCAGCAAAAGAGGTCAGATCGTCAATCAGCCCCAGCATTTT. The chain couples TRBV6-5 to TRBJ1-5; no clear D. The ends were cut back, 7 bases at V and 3 bases at J, with 16 bases in the middle. The germline CDR1 and CDR2 sequences are MNHEY and SVGAGI. The CDR3 runs 15 residues.

In this sample, this clone turned up once. This rearrangement joins TRBV4-2 to TRBJ2-2, with D maybe TRBD2 (6 bases). This CDR3 contains 16 residues. Germline V gene sequence: CDR1 LGHNA, CDR2 YNFKEQ. Trimming stripped 0 bases from V and 6 bases from J, with 14 bases between. The CDR3 region has the DNA TGTGCCAGCAGCCAAGAGGCACTAGCTGGGGCCGGGGAGCTGTTTTTT. This gives the protein CASSQEALAGAGELFF.

This chain connects TRBV9 to TRBJ1-4; 8 bases are a match to TRBD1. CDR3 length equals 15 residues. Germline V gene sequence: CDR1 SGDLS, CDR2 YYNGEE. The V and J ends lost 2 bases and 8 bases, in that order; junction bases with no gene match: 8. CDR3 amino acids: CASSVGGQVWEKLFF. In nucleotides, the CDR3 is TGTGCCAGCAGCGTGGGGGGACAGGTTTGGGAAAAACTGTTTTTT.

A remark on this clone: A junction boundary mismatches the germline segment, possibly from a read error. The chain has TRBV2 and TRBJ1-2; 7 positions agree with TRBD1. CDR3 length: 12 amino acids. Germline V CDR1 and CDR2: SNHLY, FYNNEI. The CDR3 DNA reads as TGTGCCAGCAGTGGTCCCCAGGGGGGTGCGACGTTC. This sequence encodes CASSGPQGGATF.